This paragraph covers one T cell receptor (beta chain) sequence. The antigen remains unidentified. The CDR3 runs to 14 residues. The V end was cut by 0 bases, the J end by 5 bases, with 7 bases between. Germline V gives CDR1 MNHEY, CDR2 SVGAGI. The data originate from a study of OX40 agonist ivuxolimab in advanced cancers. Study-level findings and limits: Fewer expanded clones were found on average in CD4+ than in CD8+ T cells. Partial responders treated at 0.1-3.0 mg/kg exhibited clonal expansion among the lowest measured.

With baseline, cycle 4 day 1, and cycle 7 day 1 as timepoints, blood was sampled. The protocol was immunoSEQ multiplex PCR, while the TCRdb copy is restricted to in-frame clones and leaves out a portion. The sample lists about 19,000 clones; about four fifths were seen once. The clonotype was recovered from an adult with an advanced solid tumor such as melanoma, head and neck, liver or kidney cancer. J is TRBJ2-2 and V is TRBV6-5; no clear D. Here the sequenced sample was CD4+ or CD8+ T cells sorted from blood, taken in a trial of the OX40 agonist ivuxolimab. CDR3: CASSYSLMTGELFF. The CDR3 DNA reads TGTGCCAGCAGTTACTCGCTAATGACCGGGGAGCTGTTTTTT.